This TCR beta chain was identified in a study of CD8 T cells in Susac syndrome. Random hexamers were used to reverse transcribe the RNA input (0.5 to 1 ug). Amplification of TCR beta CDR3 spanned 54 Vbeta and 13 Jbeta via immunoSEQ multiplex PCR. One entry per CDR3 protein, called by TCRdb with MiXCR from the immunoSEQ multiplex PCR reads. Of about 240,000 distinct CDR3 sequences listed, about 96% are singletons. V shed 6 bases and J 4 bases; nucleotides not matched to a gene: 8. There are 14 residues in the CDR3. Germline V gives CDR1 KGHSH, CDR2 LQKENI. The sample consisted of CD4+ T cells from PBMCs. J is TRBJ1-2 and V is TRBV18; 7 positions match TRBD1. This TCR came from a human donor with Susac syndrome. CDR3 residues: CASSEDRQGYGYTF. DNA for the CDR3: TGTGCCAGCTCCGAAGACAGACAGGGCTATGGCTACACCTTC.